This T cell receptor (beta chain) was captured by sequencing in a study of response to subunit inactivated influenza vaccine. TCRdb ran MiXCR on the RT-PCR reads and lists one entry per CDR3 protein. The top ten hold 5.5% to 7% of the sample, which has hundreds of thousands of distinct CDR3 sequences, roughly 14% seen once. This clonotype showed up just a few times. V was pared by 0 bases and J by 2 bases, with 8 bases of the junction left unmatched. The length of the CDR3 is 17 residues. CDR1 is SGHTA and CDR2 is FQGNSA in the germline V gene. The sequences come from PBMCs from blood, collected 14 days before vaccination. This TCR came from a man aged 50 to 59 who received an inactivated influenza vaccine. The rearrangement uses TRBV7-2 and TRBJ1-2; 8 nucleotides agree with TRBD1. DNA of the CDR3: TGTGCCAGCAGCTTAGCTGCGGTTTCAGGGGGCAACTATGGCTACACCTTC. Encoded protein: CASSLAAVSGGNYGYTF.